This T cell receptor (beta chain) comes out of a study of regulatory T cells in long-lasting Graves disease. Trimming removed 6 bases from V and 5 bases from J, with 16 bases in between. Germline V gene data show CDR1 as MNHEY and CDR2 as SMNVEV (reference sequence). The CDR3 extends over 14 amino acids. Ten or more counts support this clonotype. Antigen specificity is unknown. Specified time point: newly diagnosed GD, antithyroid drugs for less than 3 months. Extracted RNA from PBMCs served as the source of the TCR library. Study results and caveats: The sample size was small, and this may have reduced accuracy. The study found TRBV28, TRBJ1-2 and TRBJ2-5 favored in persistent disease. No thyroid tissue was studied; the work used peripheral blood only.

Both iRepertoire HTBI primers and Arm-PCR of CDR3 regions were used to build the TCR beta libraries. How the authors handled the data: Segment identification across samples yielded roughly 62 TRBV and 13 to 15 TRBJ segments. TCRdb analysed the multiplex PCR reads with MiXCR anew, one entry per CDR3 protein. For this entry, the V and J calls and clone size follow TCRdb and not the study's own pipeline. The sample lists around 420,000 distinct CDR3 sequences; about 14% were seen once. Material: peripheral blood mononuclear cells (PBMCs), obtained at new diagnosis, from a patient treated with antithyroid drugs. The clonotype comes from a female donor with Graves disease. The V and J genes are TRBV27 and TRBJ1-1; TRBD1 is a possible D gene (6 bases). The CDR3 protein is CASRTRGGGTEAFF. The CDR3 DNA follows: TGTGCCAGCAGAACGAGGGGGGGAGGTACTGAAGCTTTCTTT.